This passage covers 5 T cell receptor beta chains from one sample sequenced in a study of blood T cell repertoires in COVID-19. Clones were sequenced by immunoSEQ multiplex PCR, and TCRdb holds only the in-frame ones, with some missing. The data show about 270,000 clones, with over 75% seen just once and 2% to 3% held by the top ten. Sequencing was done on a sample of PBMCs or T cells enriched from blood (not recorded which). Every receptor here comes from a woman aged 18-29 years who had recovered from COVID-19.

The J gene is TRBJ1-4, the V gene TRBV13; D not certain. With 8 bases removed from V and 3 bases from J, the gap between germline ends came to 16 bases. CDR3 length: 15 amino acids. Germline V gene sequence: CDR1 PRHDT, CDR2 FYEKMQ (reference sequence). CDR3 amino acids: CASRRFGVANEKLFF. CDR3 coding DNA: TGTGCCAGCCGCAGGTTCGGGGTAGCTAATGAAAAACTGTTTTTT.

V usage is TRBV5-1 and J usage is TRBJ1-4; D is uncertain. The germline CDR1 and CDR2 sequences are SGHRS and YFSETQ. This CDR3 is built from 16 residues. Trimming took off 0 bases at V and 1 base at J, with 10 bases between the two ends. The CDR3: CASSLAPEKTNEKLFF. The DNA for the CDR3 is TGCGCCAGCAGCTTGGCCCCGGAGAAAACTAATGAAAAACTGTTTTTT.

In DNA, the CDR3 is TGTGCCAGCAGCTTAAGAGGGACTAGCGGGGGAGTTTATTTT. This sequence encodes CASSLRGTSGGVYF. V usage is TRBV3-1 (or the pseudogene TRBV3-2) and J usage is TRBJ2-3; TRBD2 aligns across 14 bases. Germline CDR1 reads LGHDT; CDR2 reads YNNKEL (reference sequence). The CDR3 runs 14 residues. The ends lost 5 bases at V and 15 bases at J; junction bases unmatched: 10.

The chain employs TRBV10-3 and TRBJ1-5, with 8 bases matching TRBD1. Germline V CDR1 and CDR2: ENHRY, SYGVKD. This CDR3 contains 16 residues. With V trimmed by 2 bases and J by 4 bases, 7 bases remained unmatched. The DNA of the CDR3 is TGTGCCATCAGTGAGACCGGACAGGGCTTAAATCAGCCCCAGCATTTT. It is translated as CAISETGQGLNQPQHF.

This chain uses TRBV11-2 with TRBJ2-1; perhaps TRBD2 as D (6 bases). V was pared by 0 bases and J by 2 bases, with 20 bases between. The CDR3 is made up of 19 amino acids. The germline CDR1 and CDR2 sequences are SGHAT and FQNNGV. Here the CDR3 reads CASSLDGASEGGAYNEQFF. Here the CDR3 DNA reads TGTGCCAGCAGCTTAGATGGTGCTAGCGAGGGCGGTGCCTACAATGAGCAGTTCTTC.